The present entry profiles one T cell receptor (beta chain) with its context. The CDR3 sequence is 16 residues long. Germline CDR1 SGHNT, CDR2 YENEEA. The V end lost 5 bases, the J end lost 8 bases, and 22 bases lay between the germline ends. Generated by immunoSEQ multiplex PCR, the TCRdb table keeps only in-frame clones and is missing some. The data hold fewer than 65,000 clones, with almost 85% observed a single time. The data derive from a study of radiotherapy plus CTLA-4 blockade in lung cancer. This chain links TRBV11-3 with TRBJ2-1; a weak D match, TRBD2 (5 bases). The input for sequencing was peripheral blood, taken from a patient treated with radiotherapy plus ipilimumab. The sequence was obtained from a human donor with non-small cell lung cancer whose response to radiotherapy plus ipilimumab could not be evaluated. CDR3 coding DNA: TGTGCCAGCAGCGATACCGGGAAGAAGGGTGGCTATGAGCAGTTCTTC. Translated, it gives CASSDTGKKGGYEQFF.